This T cell receptor (beta chain) was identified during a study of T cell repertoires in cytomegalovirus infection (dated by TCRdb to between 2017 and 2020). Study-level background: Peptide stimulations targeted recently identified HLA-C-restricted CMV epitopes, whose presentation resists viral immunomodulation, together with well-studied HLA-B-restricted epitopes. Donor HLA type was relevant to the analysis, as public TCR beta signatures indicated carriage of CMV infection together with the matching HLA type.

The sample's treatment or condition label is to be understood as: in vitro stimulation with specific CMV peptide epitopes to enrich CMV-specific T cells. The listed sequencing device is Illumina HiSeq 1500. The public reads were reanalyzed by TCRdb: fastp trimming at Q25, MiXCR alignment, in-frame beta chains only. Each entry is one CDR3 protein sequence, shown with its most common DNA and genes. Across this sample there are a few hundred thousand distinct CDR3 sequences, with approximately 40% seen only once. Clones ranked in the top ten supply around 46% of the sample. The CDR3, from cysteine to phenylalanine, totals 18 residues. Only the CDR3 DNA is retained, 54 bases long and in frame from the first base. Trimming leaves V shorter by 1 base and J shorter by 0 bases, with the junction holding 9 bases beyond the gene matches. CDR1 DFQATT and CDR2 SNEGSKA are derived from the germline V gene (reference sequence).

As to this clonotype: Its recognized antigen is unknown. Base qualities are not recorded, but no much larger clone differs from it by a single base.

Summary of the overall study and its limitations: The ex vivo response was dominated by HLA-C-restricted CMV-specific TCR beta clonotypes, which also provided the single most frequent clonotype in two of eight donors. Carriers of CMV infection plus the relevant HLA type were discriminated by the cumulative frequency of public TCR beta family members in the study cohort and in an independent 352-donor cohort.

The material was cultured PBMCs, obtained from culture after CMV antigen stimulation. This clonotype was obtained from a human donor in good health (CMV status not recorded). Some clones in this sample may be carry-over from other donors' samples. Recombination connected TRBV20-1 to TRBJ2-1, with 10 bases aligning to TRBD1. The CDR3 amino acid sequence is: CSARVDRGPTGSYNEQFF. The nucleotide sequence reads TGCAGTGCTAGAGTCGACAGGGGGCCAACCGGCTCCTACAATGAGCAGTTCTTC.